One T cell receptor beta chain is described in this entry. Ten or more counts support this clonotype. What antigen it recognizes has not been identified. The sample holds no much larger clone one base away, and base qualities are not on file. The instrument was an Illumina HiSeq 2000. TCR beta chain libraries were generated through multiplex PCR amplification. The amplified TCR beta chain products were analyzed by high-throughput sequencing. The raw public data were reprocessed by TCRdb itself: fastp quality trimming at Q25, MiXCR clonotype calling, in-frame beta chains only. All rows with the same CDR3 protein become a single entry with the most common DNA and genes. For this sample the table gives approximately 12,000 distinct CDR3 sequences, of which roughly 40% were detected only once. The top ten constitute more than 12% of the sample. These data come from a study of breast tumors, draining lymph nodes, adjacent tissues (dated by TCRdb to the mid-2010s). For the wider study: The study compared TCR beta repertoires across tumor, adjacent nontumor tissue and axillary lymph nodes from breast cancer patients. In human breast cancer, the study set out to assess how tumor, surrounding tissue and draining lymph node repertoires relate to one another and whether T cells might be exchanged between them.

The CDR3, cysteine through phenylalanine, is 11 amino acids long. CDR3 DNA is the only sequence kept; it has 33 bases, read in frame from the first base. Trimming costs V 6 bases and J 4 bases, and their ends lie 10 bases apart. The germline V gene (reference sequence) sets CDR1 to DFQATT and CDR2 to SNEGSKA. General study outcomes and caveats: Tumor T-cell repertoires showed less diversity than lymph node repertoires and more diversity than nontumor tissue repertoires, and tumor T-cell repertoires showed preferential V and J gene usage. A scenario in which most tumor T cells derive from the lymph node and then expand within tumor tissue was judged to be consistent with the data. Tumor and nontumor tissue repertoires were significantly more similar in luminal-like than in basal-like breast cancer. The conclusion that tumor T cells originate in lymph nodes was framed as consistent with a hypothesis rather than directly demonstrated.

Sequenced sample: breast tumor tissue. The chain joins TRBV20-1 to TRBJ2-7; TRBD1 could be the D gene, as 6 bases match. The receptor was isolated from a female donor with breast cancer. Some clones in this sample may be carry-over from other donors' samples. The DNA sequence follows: TGCAGTGCCCGGGACAATTACGAGCAGTACTTC. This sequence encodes CSARDNYEQYF.